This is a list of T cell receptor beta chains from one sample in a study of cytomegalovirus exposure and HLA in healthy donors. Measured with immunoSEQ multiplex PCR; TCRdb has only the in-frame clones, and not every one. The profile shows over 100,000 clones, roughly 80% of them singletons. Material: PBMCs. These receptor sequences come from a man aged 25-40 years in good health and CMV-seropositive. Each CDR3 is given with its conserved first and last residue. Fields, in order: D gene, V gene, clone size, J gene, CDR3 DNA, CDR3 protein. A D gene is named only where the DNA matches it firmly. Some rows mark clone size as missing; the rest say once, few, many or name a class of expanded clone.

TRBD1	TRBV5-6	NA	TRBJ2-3	TGTGCCAGCAGCGAGAGGGACAGGGGGTTCACAGATACGCAGTATTTT	CASSERDRGFTDTQYF
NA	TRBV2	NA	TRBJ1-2	TGTGCCAGCAGGGGCCAGGGGCACTATGGCTACACCTTC	CASRGQGHYGYTF
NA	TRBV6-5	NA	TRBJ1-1	TGTGCCAGCAGTTACTCATTCGACAGCTTGAACACTGAAGCTTTCTTT	CASSYSFDSLNTEAFF
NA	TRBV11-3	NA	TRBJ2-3	TGTGCCAGCAGCAGGACAGCTAGCACAGATACGCAGTATTTT	CASSRTASTDTQYF
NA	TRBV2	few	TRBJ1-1	TGTGCCAGCAGCGATACAGGGCTTGCTGAAGCTTTCTTT	CASSDTGLAEAFF
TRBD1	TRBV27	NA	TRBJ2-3	TGTGCCAGCAAGAGACAGGGATCAGATACGCAGTATTTT	CASKRQGSDTQYF
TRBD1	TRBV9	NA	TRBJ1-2	TGTGCCAGCAGCGCGGGCCCGCCAGGGGGCAGCTATGGCTACACCTTC	CASSAGPPGGSYGYTF
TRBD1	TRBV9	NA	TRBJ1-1	TGTGCCAGCGATCCAGGGGGCGGCGGGGAAGCTTTCTTT	CASDPGGGGEAFF
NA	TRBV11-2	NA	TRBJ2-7	TGTGCCAGCAGCTTAGTTGGCAGGGGGAGGAACGAGCAGTACTTC	CASSLVGRGRNEQYF
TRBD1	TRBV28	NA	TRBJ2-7	TGTGCCAGCAGTTTCTGGACAGGCTACGAGCAGTACTTC	CASSFWTGYEQYF
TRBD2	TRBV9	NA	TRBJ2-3	TGTGCCAGCAGCCCACATGGCTATAGTCCGGGGGGAGATACGCAGTATTTT	CASSPHGYSPGGDTQYF
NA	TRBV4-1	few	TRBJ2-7	TGCGCCAGCAGCCTAGGATTCGTGGGGGGACGGATTTCCTACGAGCAGTACTTC	CASSLGFVGGRISYEQYF
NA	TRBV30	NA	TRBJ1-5	TGTGCCTGGAGTGTACGGGGGTTAGTAGGACAGCCCCAGCATTTT	CAWSVRGLVGQPQHF
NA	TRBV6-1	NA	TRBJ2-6	TGTGCCAGCAGTGACCTAAGTGGGGCCAACGTCCTGACTTTC	CASSDLSGANVLTF
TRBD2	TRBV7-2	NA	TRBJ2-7	TGTGCCAGCAGCCCGGGACTAGCGGGCTACGAGCAGTACTTC	CASSPGLAGYEQYF
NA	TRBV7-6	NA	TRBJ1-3	TGTGCCAGCAGCTTAGATCACACCTCTGGAAACACCATATATTTT	CASSLDHTSGNTIYF
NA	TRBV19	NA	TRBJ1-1	TGTGCCAGTAGTACTCACAGGGTGGAGATGAACACTGAAGCTTTCTTT	CASSTHRVEMNTEAFF
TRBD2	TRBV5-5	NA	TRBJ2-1	TGTGCCAGCAGCTCGGGACTAGCGGGATCCTACAATGAGCAGTTCTTC	CASSSGLAGSYNEQFF
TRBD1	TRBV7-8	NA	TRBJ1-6	TGTGCCAGCAGACGACAGGGACGCAATTCACCCCTCCACTTT	CASRRQGRNSPLHF
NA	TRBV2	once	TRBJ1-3	TGTGCCAGCAGTGAGGGGCCTTTGGGGGGAAACACCATATATTTT	CASSEGPLGGNTIYF
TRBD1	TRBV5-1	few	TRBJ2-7	TGCGCCAGCAGCCCCAGTTTTGGACAGGGGACAACCTACGAGCAGTACTTC	CASSPSFGQGTTYEQYF
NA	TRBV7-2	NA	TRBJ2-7	TGTGCCAGCAGCTTAGGCCGGGGAGACGGGCAGTACTTC	CASSLGRGDGQYF
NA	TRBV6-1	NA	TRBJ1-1	TGTGCCAGCAGTGTAACTAAGTACACTGAAGCTTTCTTT	CASSVTKYTEAFF
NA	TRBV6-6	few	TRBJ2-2	TGTGCCAGCAGTACTTTAAGCGGGACCGGGGAGCTGTTTTTT	CASSTLSGTGELFF
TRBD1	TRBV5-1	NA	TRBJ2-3	TGCGCCAGCAGCTTAAGACAGGGGTTCCCAGATACGCAGTATTTT	CASSLRQGFPDTQYF
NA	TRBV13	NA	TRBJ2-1	TGTGCCAGCAGCTCACCGCAGGGGAGCCAGTTCTTC	CASSSPQGSQFF
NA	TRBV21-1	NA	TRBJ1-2	TGTGCCAGCAGCAAACGACGCCAGGGAGGCTATGGCTACACCTTC	CASSKRRQGGYGYTF
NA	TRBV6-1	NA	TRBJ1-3	TGTGCCAGCAGTGGACTTCCGAGCTCTGGAAACACCATATATTTT	CASSGLPSSGNTIYF
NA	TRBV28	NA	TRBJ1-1	TGTGCCAGCAGCGTACTCATGAACACTGAAGCTTTCTTT	CASSVLMNTEAFF
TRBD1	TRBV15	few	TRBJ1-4	TGTGCCACCAGCAGAGACAGGGGGGCAACTAATGAAAAACTGTTTTTT	CATSRDRGATNEKLFF
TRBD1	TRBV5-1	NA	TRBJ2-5	TGCGCCAGCAGCCTATGGGACAGGGCACAAGAGACCCAGTACTTC	CASSLWDRAQETQYF
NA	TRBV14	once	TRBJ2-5	TGTGCCAGCAGCCAACACGGAGGAAGCCTCCAAGAGACCCAGTACTTC	CASSQHGGSLQETQYF
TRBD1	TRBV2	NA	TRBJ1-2	TGTGCCAGCAGTTATATGGGACAGTTAGACTATGGCTACACCTTC	CASSYMGQLDYGYTF
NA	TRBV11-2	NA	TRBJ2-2	TGTGCCAGCACCCCCCCTTGGCGGGACAACACCGGGGAGCTGTTTTTT	CASTPPWRDNTGELFF
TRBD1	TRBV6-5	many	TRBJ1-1	TGTGCCAGCAGTTCCAGGGACAGAACTGAAGCTTTCTTT	CASSSRDRTEAFF
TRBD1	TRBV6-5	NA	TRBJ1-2	TGTGCCAGCAGCCGGACAGGGGCGGCGATTTATGGCTACACCTTC	CASSRTGAAIYGYTF
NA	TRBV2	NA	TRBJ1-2	TGTGCCAGCAGTTTCTTAGGTGCAGGGATCAACTATGGCTACACCTTC	CASSFLGAGINYGYTF
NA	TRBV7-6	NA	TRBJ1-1	TGTGCCAGCAGCTTAGGGGACGGGACACGGATCTTTCGGGAAGCTTTCTTT	CASSLGDGTRIFREAFF
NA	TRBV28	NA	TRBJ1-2	TGTGCCAGCCATTACTACAGGGATGGCTATGGCTACACCTTC	CASHYYRDGYGYTF
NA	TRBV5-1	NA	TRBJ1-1	TGCGCCAGCAGCTTGAAGGAGGTAGGGGAAGCTTTCTTT	CASSLKEVGEAFF
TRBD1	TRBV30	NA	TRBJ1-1	TGTGCCTGGAGCCTAATGGACAGGGCGAACACTGAAGCTTTCTTT	CAWSLMDRANTEAFF
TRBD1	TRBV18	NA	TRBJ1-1	TGTGCCAGCTCACCAGGGTTCGGGACAGGGATCACTGAAGCTTTCTTT	CASSPGFGTGITEAFF
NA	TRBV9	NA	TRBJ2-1	TGTGCCAGCAGCGTAGCATCCTACCACAATGAGCAGTTCTTC	CASSVASYHNEQFF
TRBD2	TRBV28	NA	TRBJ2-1	TGTGCCAGCAGTTCGAATACGGGACTATATGTAGATGAGCAGTTCTTC	CASSSNTGLYVDEQFF
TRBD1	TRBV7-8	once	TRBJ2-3	TGTGCCAGCAGCCAAGGGACAGGGGGTAGCACAGATACGCAGTATTTT	CASSQGTGGSTDTQYF
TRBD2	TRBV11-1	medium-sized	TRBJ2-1	TGTGCCAGCAGCCCATACGGACTAGCGGGAGACAATGAGCAGTTCTTC	CASSPYGLAGDNEQFF